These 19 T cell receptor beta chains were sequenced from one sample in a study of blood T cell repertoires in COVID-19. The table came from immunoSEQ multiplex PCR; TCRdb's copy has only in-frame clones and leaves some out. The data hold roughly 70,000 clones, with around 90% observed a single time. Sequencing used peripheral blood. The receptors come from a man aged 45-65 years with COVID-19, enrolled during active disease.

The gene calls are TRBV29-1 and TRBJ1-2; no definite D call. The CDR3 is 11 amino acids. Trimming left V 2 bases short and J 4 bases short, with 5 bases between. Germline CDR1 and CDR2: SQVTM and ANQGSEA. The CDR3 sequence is CSVEYGYGYTF. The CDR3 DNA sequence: TGCAGCGTTGAATACGGCTATGGCTACACCTTC.

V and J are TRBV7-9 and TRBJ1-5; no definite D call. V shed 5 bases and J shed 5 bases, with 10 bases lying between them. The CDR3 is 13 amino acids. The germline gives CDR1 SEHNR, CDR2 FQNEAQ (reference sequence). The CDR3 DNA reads TGTGCCAGCAGCCCCGCTGGAGATCAGCCCCAGCATTTT. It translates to CASSPAGDQPQHF. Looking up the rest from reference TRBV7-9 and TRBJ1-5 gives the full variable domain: DTGVSQNPRHKITKRGQNVTFRCDPISEHNRLYWYRQTLGQGPEFLTYFQNEAQLEKSRLLSDRFSAERPKGSFSTLEIQRTEQGDSAMYLCASSPAGDQPQHFGDGTRLSIL.

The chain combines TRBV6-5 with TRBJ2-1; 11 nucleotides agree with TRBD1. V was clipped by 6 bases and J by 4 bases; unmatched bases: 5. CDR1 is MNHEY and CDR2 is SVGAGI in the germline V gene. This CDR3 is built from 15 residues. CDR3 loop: CASRTGTGGYNEQFF. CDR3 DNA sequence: TGTGCCAGCAGAACCGGGACAGGGGGTTACAATGAGCAGTTCTTC.

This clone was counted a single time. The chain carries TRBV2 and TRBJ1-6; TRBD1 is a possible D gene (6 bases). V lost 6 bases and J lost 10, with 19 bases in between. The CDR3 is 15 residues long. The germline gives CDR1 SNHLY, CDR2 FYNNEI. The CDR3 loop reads CASSDQATGGSPLHF. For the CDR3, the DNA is TGTGCCAGCAGCGACCAAGCGACAGGAGGATCACCCCTCCACTTT.

Here the CDR3 reads CASSYGSREHGYTF. DNA of the CDR3: TGTGCCAGCAGTTACGGAAGCCGGGAACATGGCTACACCTTC. V and J are TRBV6-5 and TRBJ1-2; D unclear. CDR1 and CDR2 (germline): MNHEY, SVGAGI. Trimming pared 2 bases from V and 6 bases from J, leaving 13 bases between. CDR3 length: 14 residues.

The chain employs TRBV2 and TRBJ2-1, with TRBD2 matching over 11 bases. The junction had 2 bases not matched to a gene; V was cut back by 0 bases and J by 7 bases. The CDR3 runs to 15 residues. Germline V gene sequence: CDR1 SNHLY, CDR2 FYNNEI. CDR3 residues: CASSEALAGGNEQFF. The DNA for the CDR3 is TGTGCCAGCAGTGAAGCCCTAGCGGGAGGAAATGAGCAGTTCTTC.

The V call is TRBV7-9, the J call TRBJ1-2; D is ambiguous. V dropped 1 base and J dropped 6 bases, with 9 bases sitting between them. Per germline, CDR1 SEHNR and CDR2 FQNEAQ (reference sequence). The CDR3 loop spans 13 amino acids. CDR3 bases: TGTGCCAGCAGCTTAGTAGAGGGCCATGGCTACACCTTC. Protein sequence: CASSLVEGHGYTF.

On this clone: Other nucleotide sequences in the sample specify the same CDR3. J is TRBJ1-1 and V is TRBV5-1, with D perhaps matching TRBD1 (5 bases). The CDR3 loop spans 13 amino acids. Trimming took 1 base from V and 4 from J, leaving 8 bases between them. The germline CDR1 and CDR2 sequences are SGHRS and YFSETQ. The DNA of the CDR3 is TGCGCCAGCAGCTTGCGGGGGGGCACTGAAGCTTTCTTT. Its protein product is CASSLRGGTEAFF. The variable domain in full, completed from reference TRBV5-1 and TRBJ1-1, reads KAGVTQTPRYLIKTRGQQVTLSCSPISGHRSVSWYQQTPGQGLQFLFEYFSETQRNKGNFPGRFSGRQFSNSRSEMNVSTLELGDSALYLCASSLRGGTEAFFGQGTRLTVV.

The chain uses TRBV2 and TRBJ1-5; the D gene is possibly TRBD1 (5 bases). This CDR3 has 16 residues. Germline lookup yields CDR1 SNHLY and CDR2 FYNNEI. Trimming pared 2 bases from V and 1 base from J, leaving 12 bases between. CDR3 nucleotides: TGTGCCAGCAGTGAATCGGCAGGGATGAGCAATCAGCCCCAGCATTTT. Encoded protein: CASSESAGMSNQPQHF.

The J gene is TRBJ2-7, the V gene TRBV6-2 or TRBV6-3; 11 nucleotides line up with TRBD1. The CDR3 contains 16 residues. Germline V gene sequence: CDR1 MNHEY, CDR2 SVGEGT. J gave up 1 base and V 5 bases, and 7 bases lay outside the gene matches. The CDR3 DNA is TGTGCCAGCAGTAAGCCGGGACAGGGGGGTTCCTACGAGCAGTACTTC. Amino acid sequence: CASSKPGQGGSYEQYF.

This chain's CDR3 is CASSSRGGTEAFF. The DNA of the CDR3 is TGTGCCAGCAGCTCCAGGGGAGGGACTGAAGCTTTCTTT. The chain has TRBV28 and TRBJ1-1, with D possibly being TRBD1 (6 bases). The CDR3 contains 13 residues. V dropped 6 bases and J dropped 5 bases, with 13 bases sitting between them. Per germline, CDR1 MDHEN and CDR2 SYDVKM.

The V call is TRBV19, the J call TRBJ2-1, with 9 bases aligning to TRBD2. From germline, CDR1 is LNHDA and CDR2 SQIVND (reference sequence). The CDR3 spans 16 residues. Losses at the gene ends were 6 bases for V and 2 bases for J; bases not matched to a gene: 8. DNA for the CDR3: TGTGCCAGTAGATACAGCGGGAGGCCGCCCTACAATGAGCAGTTCTTC. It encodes CASRYSGRPPYNEQFF.

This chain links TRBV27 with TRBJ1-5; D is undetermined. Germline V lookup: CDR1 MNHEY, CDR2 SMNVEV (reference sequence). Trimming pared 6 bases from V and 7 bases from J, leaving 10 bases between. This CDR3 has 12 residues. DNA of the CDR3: TGTGCCAGCAGAAACCCGGGACAGCCCCAGCATTTT. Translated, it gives CASRNPGQPQHF.

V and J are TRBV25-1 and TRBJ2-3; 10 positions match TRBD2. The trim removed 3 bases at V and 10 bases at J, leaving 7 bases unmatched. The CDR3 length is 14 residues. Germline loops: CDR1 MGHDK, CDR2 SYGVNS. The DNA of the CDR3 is TGTGCCAGCAGTGACCCTAGCGGGAGCGGGGCGCAGTATTTT. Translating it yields CASSDPSGSGAQYF.

The chain's CDR3 is CATSRDRSSYEQYF. The CDR3 DNA follows: TGTGCCACCTCCCGGGACAGGAGCTCCTACGAGCAGTACTTC. This rearrangement joins TRBV19 to TRBJ2-7; 8 bases agree with TRBD1. Germline CDR1 reads LNHDA; CDR2 reads SQIVND (reference sequence). V lost 10 bases to trimming and J lost 0 bases; unmatched junction nucleotides: 8. The CDR3 is made up of 14 amino acids. The variable domain in full, completed from reference TRBV19 and TRBJ2-7, reads DGGITQSPKYLFRKEGQNVTLSCEQNLNHDAMYWYRQDPGQGLRLIYYSQIVNDFQKGDIAEGYSVSREKKESFPLTVTSAQKNPTAFYLCATSRDRSSYEQYFGPGTRLTVT.

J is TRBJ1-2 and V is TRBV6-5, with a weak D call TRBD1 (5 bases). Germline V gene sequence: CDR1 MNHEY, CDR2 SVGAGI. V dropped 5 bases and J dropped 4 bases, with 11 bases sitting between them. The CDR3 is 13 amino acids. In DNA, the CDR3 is TGTGCCAGCAGTATACAGGACGTCTATGGCTACACCTTC. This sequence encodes CASSIQDVYGYTF.

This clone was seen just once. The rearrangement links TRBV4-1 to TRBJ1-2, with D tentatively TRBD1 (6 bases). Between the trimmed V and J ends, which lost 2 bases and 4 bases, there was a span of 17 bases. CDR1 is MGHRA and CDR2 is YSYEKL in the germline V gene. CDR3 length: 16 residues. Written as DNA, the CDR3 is TGCGCCAGCAGCCAACCTACACAGGGAAGAAGCTATGGCTACACCTTC. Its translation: CASSQPTQGRSYGYTF.

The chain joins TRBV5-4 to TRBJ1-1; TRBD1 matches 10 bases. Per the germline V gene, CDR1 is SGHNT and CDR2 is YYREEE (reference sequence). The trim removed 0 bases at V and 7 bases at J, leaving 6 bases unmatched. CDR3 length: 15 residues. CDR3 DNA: TGTGCCAGCAGCTTGGAATCGGGACAGGGGTTTGAAGCTTTCTTT. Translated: CASSLESGQGFEAFF.

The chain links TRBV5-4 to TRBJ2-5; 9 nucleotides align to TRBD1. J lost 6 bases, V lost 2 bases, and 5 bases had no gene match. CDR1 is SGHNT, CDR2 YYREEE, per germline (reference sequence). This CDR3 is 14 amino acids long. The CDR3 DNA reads TGTGCCAGCAGCTTACAGGGGGCGGAAAAGACCCAGTACTTC. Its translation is CASSLQGAEKTQYF. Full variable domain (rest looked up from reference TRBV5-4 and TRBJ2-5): ETGVTQSPTHLIKTRGQQVTLRCSSQSGHNTVSWYQQALGQGPQFIFQYYREEENGRGNFPPRFSGLQFPNYSSELNVNALELDDSALYLCASSLQGAEKTQYFGPGTRLLVL.